The source of this T cell receptor beta chain is a study of T cells after yellow fever vaccination. Study-level findings and limits: Booster sampling recovered most clones from primary vaccination (under 98% CD4, just over 85% CD8). Abundant bulk-population clonotypes could contaminate the FACS-sorted repertoires.

The V gene's germline CDR1 is MNHNS and CDR2 SASEGT. V was shortened by 6 bases and J by 2 bases, with 11 bases between the two germline ends. The CDR3 covers 13 residues. This clonotype showed up many times. Its antigen is as yet unknown. As TCR cDNA was made by 5'RACE template switching, a universal primer site and UMIs were added. TCRdb independently ran MiXCR on the 5' RACE reads; one entry per CDR3 protein. The data show tens of thousands of distinct CDR3 sequences, approximately 7% seen once. The source of this sequence is a man between 18 and 29 years old who received the YFV17D yellow fever vaccine. V gene TRBV6-1 combines with J gene TRBJ2-7; the D gene could be TRBD1 or TRBD2 (5 bases each). The sequencing here drew on CD8+ T cells sorted from PBMCs, taken 35 to 50 days after the first yellow fever vaccination. CDR3 in amino acids: CASSGTAAYEQYF. CDR3 bases: TGTGCCAGCAGCGGGACGGCAGCCTACGAGCAGTACTTC.